The rows below give T cell receptor beta chains drawn from one sample of a study of human T cells and chemical hapten exposure. Via MiXCR, TCRdb re-called the RACE reads, giving one row per CDR3 protein. The table shows 50,000 to 65,000 distinct CDR3 sequences, with roughly 6.7% occurring only once. The specimen comprised whole blood, sampled in connection with sensitization to the hapten diphenylcyclopropenone (DPC). These receptors were collected from a woman aged 25-40 years with alopecia areata. Some clones in this sample may be carry-over from other donors' samples. CDR3s include the opening cysteine and the closing phenylalanine or tryptophan. Part of the rows lack a size; the others show once, few, many or a class for expanded clones.

clone size,J gene,V gene,CDR3 protein
NA,TRBJ1-1,TRBV7-9,CASSSAGDVFF
many,TRBJ1-1,TRBV5-1,CASSPEVGLGEAFF
NA,TRBJ1-2,TRBV14,CASSQDDRVPGYTF
NA,TRBJ2-7,TRBV11-2,CASMEIRPHGNEQYF
many,TRBJ1-1,TRBV12-3/TRBV12-4,CASSLQEFDTEAFF
many,TRBJ1-5,TRBV13,CASSHTGTAYSNQPQHF
many,TRBJ1-6,TRBV6-2/TRBV6-3,CASSYRAENSPLHF
many,TRBJ1-3,TRBV20-1,CSAGQGVLSGNTIYF
medium-sized,TRBJ2-3,TRBV6-4,CASSDSSGGATDTQYF
few,TRBJ2-7,TRBV20-1,CSARKLAGGPVYEQYF
many,TRBJ1-2,TRBV7-2,CASSFGAPVGGYTF
many,TRBJ1-3,TRBV12-3/TRBV12-4,CASSWGLGQGPSGNTIYF
many,TRBJ1-1,TRBV18,CASSPHLGFTPGQGLNTEAFF
many,TRBJ2-3,TRBV18,CASSPSLTDTQYF
few,TRBJ2-7,TRBV7-9,CASSPGRASYEQYF
many,TRBJ2-4,TRBV2,CASSVGGKNIQYF
many,TRBJ2-7,TRBV6-5,CASSYRMGGAYEQYF
many,TRBJ2-2,TRBV10-3,CAISDGGGLAGELFF
many,TRBJ1-2,TRBV7-9,CASSPPFEGYTF
many,TRBJ2-5,TRBV5-1,CASSPQRGPDPEKETQYF
few,TRBJ2-3,TRBV30,CAWSSVSGTDTQYF
many,TRBJ2-5,TRBV6-1,CASSELAGDQETQYF
few,TRBJ2-5,TRBV11-1,CASSGGTRECETQYF
many,TRBJ2-2,TRBV28,CASSLYWGGTGATGELFF
NA,TRBJ1-5,TRBV2,CASREEVQAYQPQHF
many,TRBJ2-1,TRBV7-3,CASSLGGRSYNEQFF
many,TRBJ1-2,TRBV7-9,CASSLTELYGYTF
NA,TRBJ1-5,TRBV24-1,CATSAGNSNQPQHF
many,TRBJ2-7,TRBV11-3,CASSLLGGHPYEQYF
many,TRBJ2-7,TRBV20-1,CSARRSGYEQYF
many,TRBJ1-5,TRBV24-1,CATSAGTGKNQPQHF
few,TRBJ2-2,TRBV5-4,CASSTKANTGELFF
NA,TRBJ1-1,TRBV11-1,CASSFSAVPGLTEAFF
NA,TRBJ2-3,TRBV19,CASGLTSGGSTDTQYF
NA,TRBJ2-3,TRBV4-1,CASSQTGLAGVQDTQYF
NA,TRBJ1-4,TRBV6-6,CASSYSEGEKLFF
many,TRBJ1-1,TRBV18,CASSPFKDRANTEAFF